The clone carrying this TCR beta chain has ten or more counts. This CDR3 has 15 amino acids. Trimming removed 4 bases from V and 1 base from J, with 14 bases in between. The germline gives CDR1 LGHDT, CDR2 YNNKEL (reference sequence). Regarding time point: sample taken at primary tumor resection. Researchers sequenced whole RNA taken from tumor, nontumor lung or frozen PBMC without sorting. MiXCR was run by TCRdb on the 5' RACE reads, yielding one entry per CDR3 protein. The repertoire holds roughly 80,000 distinct CDR3 sequences, with 8% as singletons. The sample is drawn from a study of spatial heterogeneity in lung cancer.

The V gene is TRBV3-1, the J gene TRBJ2-7, with D tentatively TRBD1 or TRBD2 (6 bases each). The sequencing here drew on PBMCs, taken at surgery. The TCR was taken from a male donor with early-stage non-small cell lung cancer. The DNA of the CDR3 is TGTGCCAGCAGCCGAGAAGAGGGGGGTTCCTACGAGCAGTACTTC. As protein: CASSREEGGSYEQYF.